The next 27 T cell receptor beta chains were all read from a single sample in a study of blood T cell repertoires in COVID-19. Produced via immunoSEQ multiplex PCR; TCRdb's table is partial and in-frame only. The sample contains around 92,000 clones, more than 80% of which appear only once. The sample was peripheral blood. The receptors originated from a woman older than 75 with acute or convalescent COVID-19.

V usage is TRBV7-2 and J usage is TRBJ2-7, with D hard to call. V shed 5 bases and J shed 3 bases, with 17 bases lying between them. The CDR3 contains 15 residues. Per the germline V gene, CDR1 is SGHTA and CDR2 is FQGNSA. The CDR3 loop reads CASSPGRSRGYEQYF. CDR3 DNA sequence: TGTGCCAGCAGCCCTGGCAGAAGCCGAGGCTACGAGCAGTACTTC.

DNA of the CDR3: TGCACCAGCAGCCAAAGGGGGACCATAGTCAGAAACACCATATATTTT. Its translation: CTSSQRGTIVRNTIYF. V is TRBV1 and J is TRBJ1-3; TRBD1, the D gene given by the table, was not confirmed from the DNA. TRBV1 is flagged as a pseudogene. This CDR3 has 16 residues.

This chain connects TRBV12-3 or TRBV12-4 to TRBJ2-5; D possibly corresponds to TRBD2 (6 bases). V lost 6 bases to trimming and J lost 4 bases, with 9 bases between them. The CDR3 runs to 12 residues. CDR3 residues: CASRLAGETQYF. The CDR3 nucleotides are TGTGCCAGCAGACTAGCAGGAGAGACCCAGTACTTC.

V is TRBV11-2 and J is TRBJ2-1, with 9 bases fitting TRBD1. The CDR3 is 16 residues long. Germline CDR1 reads SGHAT; CDR2 reads FQNNGV. V lost 2 bases, J lost 9 bases, and 11 bases stayed unmatched. The CDR3 DNA sequence: TGTGCCAGCAGCTTAAAAACTTCGGGACAGGGCTTTGAGCAGTTCTTC. This translates into CASSLKTSGQGFEQFF.

The V gene is TRBV7-2, the J gene TRBJ1-5; possible D gene TRBD1, 5 bases. Germline V gene lookup returns CDR1 SGHTA and CDR2 FQGNSA. This CDR3 has 15 amino acids. V shed 1 base and J shed 6 bases, with 13 bases lying between them. The CDR3 DNA follows: TGTGCCAGCAGCTTAGATTCTGGGGGGGGTCAGCCCCAGCATTTT. It specifies CASSLDSGGGQPQHF.

This clone has just one count. The chain couples TRBV5-1 to TRBJ2-1; TRBD2 aligns across 9 bases. Germline V gives CDR1 SGHRS, CDR2 YFSETQ. The CDR3 consists of 15 residues. V lost 4 bases, J lost 7 bases, and 9 bases stayed unmatched. CDR3: CASSPESGRLNEQFF. DNA of the CDR3: TGCGCCAGCAGCCCAGAAAGCGGGAGGTTAAATGAGCAGTTCTTC.

This sequence joins TRBV2 and TRBJ1-6; perhaps TRBD1 as D (5 bases). Germline V gene data show CDR1 as SNHLY and CDR2 as FYNNEI. V was pared by 4 bases and J by 8 bases, with 9 bases between. This CDR3 contains 13 residues. CDR3 in DNA: TGTGCCAGCAGTGGAGGAGGGGATTCACCCCTCCACTTT. It encodes CASSGGGDSPLHF.

The chain joins TRBV21-1 to TRBJ1-4; TRBD1, the D gene given by the table, was not confirmed from the DNA. TRBV21-1 is tagged as a pseudogene. CDR3 length: 12 amino acids. The CDR3: CASRDRNEKLFF. CDR3 coding DNA: TGTGCCAGCAGGGACAGAAATGAAAAACTGTTTTTT.

This chain uses TRBV12-3 or TRBV12-4 with TRBJ1-1; D remains unclear. Trimming stripped 5 bases from V and 2 bases from J, with 9 bases between. The CDR3 loop spans 13 amino acids. CDR3 bases: TGTGCCAGCAGTCTCACAGACAACACTGAAGCTTTCTTT. Translated, it gives CASSLTDNTEAFF.

The V gene is TRBV5-1, the J gene TRBJ2-7; the D gene is possibly TRBD2 (5 bases). CDR1 SGHRS and CDR2 YFSETQ come from the germline V gene. The CDR3 extends over 14 amino acids. V was pared by 0 bases and J by 5 bases, with 12 bases between. DNA of the CDR3: TGCGCCAGCAGCTTGGGTCCGGGGTCAAACGAGCAGTACTTC. Protein product: CASSLGPGSNEQYF.

The gene calls are TRBV3-1 (or the pseudogene TRBV3-2) and TRBJ2-3, with TRBD2 identical over 7 bases. This CDR3 region has 15 residues. The J segment lost 10 bases and the V segment lost 0 bases, leaving 10 bases of the junction unmatched. From germline, CDR1 is LGHDT and CDR2 YNNKEL (reference sequence). Here the CDR3 DNA reads TGTGCCAGCAGCCAAGATGGGGGGGGAACTCCATCGCAGTATTTT. This encodes CASSQDGGGTPSQYF.

This chain joins TRBV2 and TRBJ1-5; 10 nucleotides line up with TRBD1. V lost 6 bases, J lost 2 bases, and 1 base stayed unmatched. Germline CDR1 SNHLY, CDR2 FYNNEI. This CDR3 region has 14 residues. The CDR3 loop is CASRGTGGNQPQHF. The CDR3 DNA reads TGTGCCAGCAGGGGGACAGGGGGCAATCAGCCCCAGCATTTT.

V is TRBV28 and J is TRBJ1-1, with D unresolved. The CDR3 consists of 14 residues. The V gene's germline CDR1 is MDHEN and CDR2 SYDVKM. V dropped 7 bases and J dropped 2 bases, with 14 bases sitting between them. DNA of the CDR3: TGTGCCAGCACCTCGGTGGGAGGAAACACTGAAGCTTTCTTT. Amino acid sequence: CASTSVGGNTEAFF.

Comments on this clone: The same CDR3 is also encoded by other DNA sequences in this sample. This chain joins TRBV11-2 and TRBJ1-4; possibly TRBD1 for D (5 bases). CDR3 length: 14 amino acids. V shed 6 bases and J shed 4 bases, with 12 bases lying between them. CDR1 and CDR2 (germline): SGHAT, FQNNGV. The CDR3 DNA reads TGTGCCAGCAGTTTCCAGGGTTATAATGAAAAACTGTTTTTT. Residues: CASSFQGYNEKLFF.

V is TRBV25-1 and J is TRBJ2-7; 9 bases match TRBD2. CDR1 and CDR2 (germline): MGHDK, SYGVNS. The CDR3 contains 15 residues. J was trimmed by 1 base and V by 6 bases; bases with no gene match: 7. CDR3 bases: TGTGCCAGCAGCTCTCACACTAGCGGGTCCTACGAGCAGTACTTC. It translates to CASSSHTSGSYEQYF.

The chain has TRBV5-1 and TRBJ2-3, with 13 nucleotides matching TRBD2. The junction had 3 bases not matched to a gene; V was cut back by 3 bases and J by 2 bases. The CDR3 is made up of 16 amino acids. Germline CDR1 and CDR2: SGHRS and YFSETQ. CDR3 nucleotide sequence: TGCGCCAGCAGCTCGGGGACTAGCGGGATCACAGATACGCAGTATTTT. Its protein product is CASSSGTSGITDTQYF.

The rearrangement joins TRBV25-1 to TRBJ2-3, with 11 bases identical to TRBD1. Germline assignment: CDR1 MGHDK and CDR2 SYGVNS. With 1 base clipped from V and 5 bases from J, the junction kept 5 bases outside the gene matches. This CDR3 has 16 amino acids. The CDR3 DNA follows: TGTGCCAGCAGTGAATTGGGACAGGGGGAGAAAGATACGCAGTATTTT. Translating it yields CASSELGQGEKDTQYF.

The V and J genes are TRBV7-9 and TRBJ2-1; D remains unclear. This CDR3 region has 14 residues. The V gene lost 1 base and the J gene lost 0 bases, with 4 bases spanning the gap. Germline V gene data show CDR1 as SEHNR and CDR2 as FQNEAQ (reference sequence). The CDR3 nucleotides read TGTGCCAGCAGCTTAGAGAGCTCCTACAATGAGCAGTTCTTC. Its translation is CASSLESSYNEQFF.

The rearrangement uses TRBV11-2 and TRBJ2-3; no reliable D call. V lost 8 bases to trimming and J lost 3 bases, with 9 bases between them. CDR3 length: 12 amino acids. Germline CDR1 SGHAT, CDR2 FQNNGV. CDR3 protein: CASDPGTDTQYF. Here the CDR3 DNA reads TGTGCCAGCGACCCGGGTACAGATACGCAGTATTTT.

The V and J genes are TRBV29-1 and TRBJ1-2; 7 positions agree with TRBD1. CDR3 length: 12 amino acids. Germline trimming cut 7 bases from V and 1 base from J; bases unmatched to any gene: 3. The germline V gene has CDR1 SQVTM and CDR2 ANQGSEA. For the CDR3, the DNA is TGCAGCGCTGGGGACAGTAACTATGGCTACACCTTC. Protein: CSAGDSNYGYTF.

J is TRBJ1-5 and V is TRBV12-3 or TRBV12-4, with a weak D call TRBD1 (5 bases). V lost 10 bases to trimming and J lost 2 bases, with 12 bases between them. The CDR3 totals 13 residues. CDR3 DNA: TGTGCCACCTCGTCGGGGGGCAATCAGCCCCAGCATTTT. It translates to CATSSGGNQPQHF.

Worth noting for this clone: At one end, the junction sequence differs from germline, possibly due to a read error. The chain employs TRBV15 and TRBJ2-1; D gene ambiguous. In germline, CDR1 is LNHNV, CDR2 YYDKDF (reference sequence). CDR3 length equals 12 residues. CDR3 bases: TGTGCCACCAGCACTGGAGACCCGGTCAAGGTCTTC. Translation gives CATSTGDPVKVF.

The rearrangement links TRBV30 to TRBJ1-3; tentatively, D is TRBD1 (5 bases). The CDR3 has 14 residues. The germline V gene encodes CDR1 GTSNPN and CDR2 SVGIG (reference sequence). Trimming removed 5 bases from V and 1 base from J, with 12 bases in between. CDR3 sequence: CAWAFRDSGNTIYF. The CDR3 DNA follows: TGTGCCTGGGCCTTCAGGGATTCTGGAAACACCATATATTTT.

The gene calls are TRBV18 and TRBJ2-7, with D possibly matching TRBD2 (5 bases). CDR1 is KGHSH and CDR2 is LQKENI in the germline V gene. Between the trimmed V and J ends, which lost 3 bases and 2 bases, there was a span of 14 bases. CDR3 length: 15 residues. CDR3: CASSPELGQTYEQYF. CDR3 DNA sequence: TGTGCCAGCTCACCGGAACTAGGTCAAACCTACGAGCAGTACTTC.

This clone is a singleton in its sample. This rearrangement joins TRBV24-1 to TRBJ2-2; 9 positions match TRBD1. The junction had 1 base not matched to a gene; V was cut back by 6 bases and J by 3 bases. Germline V gene lookup returns CDR1 KGHDR and CDR2 SFDVKD. The CDR3 has 14 amino acids. CDR3 in amino acids: CATSRTGDTGELFF. CDR3 sequence (DNA): TGTGCCACCAGTCGGACAGGGGACACCGGGGAGCTGTTTTTT.

In DNA, the CDR3 is TGTGCCAGCACCCTAGAGGGTTTCTATGGCTACACCTTC. It specifies CASTLEGFYGYTF. The chain carries TRBV2 and TRBJ1-2; D remains ambiguous. The V and J ends lost 7 bases and 4 bases respectively, with 13 bases between them. This CDR3 contains 13 residues. The germline CDR1 and CDR2 sequences are SNHLY and FYNNEI.

This clone was counted a single time. The chain carries TRBV5-4 and TRBJ2-5; D is possibly TRBD2 (6 bases). The CDR3 has 17 residues. Trimming shortened V by 3 bases and J by 1 base, and 19 bases separated the two germline ends. In germline, CDR1 is SGHNT, CDR2 YYREEE (reference sequence). For the CDR3, the DNA is TGTGCCAGCAGCTCCCCCCTGAACTCGCGGGGCCAAGAGACCCAGTACTTC. Protein sequence: CASSSPLNSRGQETQYF.